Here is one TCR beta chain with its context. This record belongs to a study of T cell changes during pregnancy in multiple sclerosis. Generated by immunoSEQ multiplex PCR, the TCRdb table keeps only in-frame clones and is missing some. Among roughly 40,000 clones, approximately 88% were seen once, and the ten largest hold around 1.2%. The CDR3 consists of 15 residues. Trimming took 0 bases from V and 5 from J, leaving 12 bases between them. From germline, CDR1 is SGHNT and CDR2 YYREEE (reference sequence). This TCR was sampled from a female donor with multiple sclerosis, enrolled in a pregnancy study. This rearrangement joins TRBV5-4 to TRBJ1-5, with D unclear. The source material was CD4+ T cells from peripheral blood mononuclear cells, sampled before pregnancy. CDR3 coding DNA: TGTGCCAGCAGCTTGGATGGGAAGCGGGATCAGCCCCAGCATTTT. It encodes CASSLDGKRDQPQHF. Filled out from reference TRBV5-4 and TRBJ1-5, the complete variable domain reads ETGVTQSPTHLIKTRGQQVTLRCSSQSGHNTVSWYQQALGQGPQFIFQYYREEENGRGNFPPRFSGLQFPNYSSELNVNALELDDSALYLCASSLDGKRDQPQHFGDGTRLSIL.